Below, 28 T cell receptor beta chains from the same sample are listed, as sequenced in a study of cytotoxic CD8 clonotypes in ibrutinib-treated CLL. Sequencing was performed with immunoSEQ multiplex PCR; in TCRdb, only in-frame clones are kept and a portion is missing. In the table there are hundreds of thousands of clones, about three quarters of which are singletons. This specimen was PBMCs, taken after 24 months of ibrutinib treatment. The receptors were gathered from a human donor with chronic lymphocytic leukemia.

Only a few counts were recorded for this clone. CDR3 DNA: TGTGCCAGCAGCCGAAGGGGGGACACTGAAGCTTTCTTT. Amino acids: CASSRRGDTEAFF. The J gene is TRBJ1-1, the V gene TRBV6-5; D may be TRBD1 (6 bases). The V end was cut by 6 bases, the J end by 3 bases, with 11 bases between. Looked up from germline, CDR1 is MNHEY and CDR2 is SVGAGI. This CDR3 spans 13 amino acids.

This clone is a singleton in its sample. The chain has TRBV6-5 and TRBJ2-7; 7 bases agree with TRBD2. This CDR3 is built from 14 residues. CDR1 is MNHEY, CDR2 SVGAGI, per germline. Unmatched junction bases numbered 4, after V lost 2 bases and J lost 3 bases. The CDR3 sequence is CASSYRAGDYEQYF. The CDR3 bases are TGTGCCAGCAGTTACAGGGCGGGAGACTACGAGCAGTACTTC.

The V call is TRBV5-1, the J call TRBJ2-6, with TRBD2 as a possible D gene (6 bases). CDR3 length: 15 amino acids. Germline-derived CDR1 and CDR2 are SGHRS and YFSETQ. The V and J ends lost 4 bases and 0 bases respectively, with 8 bases between them. The CDR3 spells CASSTSSSGANVLTF. CDR3 sequence (DNA): TGCGCCAGCAGCACTAGCAGCTCTGGGGCCAACGTCCTGACTTTC. Supplemented by reference TRBV5-1 and TRBJ2-6, the full variable domain reads KAGVTQTPRYLIKTRGQQVTLSCSPISGHRSVSWYQQTPGQGLQFLFEYFSETQRNKGNFPGRFSGRQFSNSRSEMNVSTLELGDSALYLCASSTSSSGANVLTFGAGSRLTVL.

V gene TRBV7-2 combines with J gene TRBJ1-1; possible D gene TRBD1, 6 bases. The CDR3 runs 15 residues. The V gene lost 2 bases and the J gene lost 3 bases, with 13 bases spanning the gap. In germline, CDR1 is SGHTA, CDR2 FQGNSA. CDR3 loop: CASSLQGTPHTEAFF. DNA for the CDR3: TGTGCCAGCAGCTTACAGGGGACGCCTCACACTGAAGCTTTCTTT.

V and J are TRBV30 and TRBJ1-4; a possible D gene is TRBD1 (5 bases). Germline lookup yields CDR1 GTSNPN and CDR2 SVGIG (reference sequence). The germline V and J ends were trimmed by 2 bases and 12 bases, with 13 bases remaining between them. The CDR3 covers 12 residues. CDR3 nucleotide sequence: TGTGCCTGGAGTCGGGACCGAGAGGAACTGTTTTTT. Translated, it gives CAWSRDREELFF.

The CDR3 sequence: CAISGDNQPQHF. The CDR3 coding sequence is TGTGCCATCAGTGGGGACAATCAGCCCCAGCATTTT. The chain uses TRBV10-3 and TRBJ1-5; D is ambiguous. This CDR3 is 12 amino acids long. Looked up from germline, CDR1 is ENHRY and CDR2 is SYGVKD. Trimming shortened V by 4 bases and J by 3 bases, and 4 bases separated the two germline ends.

The chain recombines TRBV28 with TRBJ2-2; weak D call: TRBD1 (5 bases). The CDR3 extends over 15 amino acids. Trimming left V 3 bases short and J 6 bases short, with 14 bases between. Germline loops: CDR1 MDHEN, CDR2 SYDVKM. DNA of the CDR3: TGTGCCAGCAGTTTCCCAGGGTTTAGGGCCGGGGAGCTGTTTTTT. Its translation: CASSFPGFRAGELFF.

This clone was counted only a few times. V and J are TRBV2 and TRBJ1-5; TRBD1 matches at 7 bases. Germline CDR1 reads SNHLY; CDR2 reads FYNNEI. The CDR3 is made up of 14 amino acids. V was clipped by 1 base and J by 5 bases; unmatched bases: 2. CDR3 loop: CASSEGTGDQPQHF. The DNA for the CDR3 is TGTGCCAGCAGTGAAGGGACAGGAGATCAGCCCCAGCATTTT.

The chain recombines TRBV2 with TRBJ1-2; no reliable D call. V was trimmed by 2 bases and J by 2 bases, leaving 9 bases between them. The CDR3 runs 14 residues. Germline values: CDR1 SNHLY, CDR2 FYNNEI. The CDR3 DNA follows: TGTGCCAGCAGTGAAAGAGCAGAGAACTATGGCTACACCTTC. This translates into CASSERAENYGYTF.

CDR3 amino acids: CASRYREGTGYTF. DNA of the CDR3: TGTGCCAGCAGATACAGGGAGGGTACTGGCTACACCTTC. The rearrangement links TRBV6-5 to TRBJ1-2; possibly TRBD1 for D (6 bases). CDR1 is MNHEY and CDR2 is SVGAGI in the germline V gene. Trimming removed 6 bases at V and 7 bases at J, with 15 bases between. The CDR3 spans 13 residues.

Written as DNA, the CDR3 is TGTGCCAGCAGCTTAAAGGCGGTGAACACCGGGGAGCTGTTTTTT. This translates into CASSLKAVNTGELFF. This rearrangement joins TRBV7-2 to TRBJ2-2; no firm D call. The CDR3 runs to 15 residues. The V end was cut by 2 bases, the J end by 1 base, with 8 bases between. Per germline, CDR1 SGHTA and CDR2 FQGNSA.

The chain combines TRBV19 with TRBJ2-1; 10 bases line up with TRBD2. V trimming: 3 bases; J trimming: 7 bases; junction bases outside the gene matches: 6. The CDR3 totals 15 residues. The germline V gene encodes CDR1 LNHDA and CDR2 SQIVND (reference sequence). CDR3 sequence reads: CASSMAASGSNEQFF. In DNA form, the CDR3 reads TGTGCCAGTAGTATGGCGGCTAGCGGGAGTAATGAGCAGTTCTTC.

The chain couples TRBV27 to TRBJ2-1; D gene uncertain. The V gene's germline CDR1 is MNHEY and CDR2 SMNVEV (reference sequence). V was pared by 4 bases and J by 5 bases, with 9 bases between. This CDR3 contains 13 residues. This chain's CDR3 is CASSSRSNNEQFF. The DNA of the CDR3 is TGTGCCAGCAGTTCGCGGTCCAACAATGAGCAGTTCTTC.

This clone has just a few counts. The rearrangement joins TRBV5-1 to TRBJ2-5; 7 bases agree with TRBD2. From germline, CDR1 is SGHRS and CDR2 YFSETQ. V lost 4 bases, J lost 5 bases, and 5 bases stayed unmatched. This CDR3 has 13 residues. The CDR3 region is CASSVNGGETQYF. Here the CDR3 DNA reads TGCGCCAGCAGCGTAAACGGGGGGGAGACCCAGTACTTC.

The sample holds one count of this clone. This chain connects TRBV29-1 to TRBJ1-1; 7 bases align to TRBD1. The CDR3 loop spans 13 amino acids. Losses at the gene ends were 7 bases for V and 4 bases for J; bases not matched to a gene: 9. Germline CDR1 reads SQVTM; CDR2 reads ANQGSEA. Written as DNA, the CDR3 is TGCAGCGCGAAGGAGGGGGCGGTCACTGAAGCTTTCTTT. Translated: CSAKEGAVTEAFF. The complete variable domain, with remaining parts taken from reference TRBV29-1 and TRBJ1-1, reads SAVISQKPSRDICQRGTSLTIQCQVDSQVTMMFWYRQQPGQSLTLIATANQGSEATYESGFVIDKFPISRPNLTFSTLTVSNMSPEDSSIYLCSAKEGAVTEAFFGQGTRLTVV.

This rearrangement joins TRBV5-1 to TRBJ2-2; TRBD2 matches at 8 bases. J gave up 6 bases and V 3 bases, and 4 bases lay outside the gene matches. This CDR3 has 14 residues. The germline CDR1 and CDR2 sequences are SGHRS and YFSETQ. The CDR3 region is CASSSGLVAGELFF. The CDR3 DNA follows: TGCGCCAGCAGCTCGGGACTAGTGGCCGGGGAGCTGTTTTTT.

The chain links TRBV6-5 to TRBJ2-3, with D uncertain. The length of the CDR3 is 13 residues. Deletions cut 0 bases from V and 6 bases from J, with 7 bases between. Germline V gives CDR1 MNHEY, CDR2 SVGAGI. As DNA, the CDR3 is TGTGCCAGCAGTTACTCGCCGGCCGATACGCAGTATTTT. It encodes CASSYSPADTQYF.

The chain is built from TRBV6-5 and TRBJ1-3, with D unclear. Trimming removed 2 bases from V and 2 bases from J, with 10 bases in between. The CDR3 has 15 amino acids. Per germline, CDR1 MNHEY and CDR2 SVGAGI. The DNA of the CDR3 is TGTGCCAGCAGTTACCAACGTGACCCTGGAAACACCATATATTTT. Protein sequence: CASSYQRDPGNTIYF.

This clone was seen only once. This chain's CDR3 is CASSLGTPGSYEQYF. CDR3 nucleotide sequence: TGTGCCAGCAGCCTCGGGACCCCGGGGTCCTACGAGCAGTACTTC. The chain combines TRBV7-6 with TRBJ2-7, with D perhaps matching TRBD1 or TRBD2 (5 bases each). The CDR3 spans 15 residues. The V and J ends lost 5 bases and 1 base respectively, with 15 bases between them. Germline-derived CDR1 and CDR2 are SGHVS and FNYEAQ.

This rearrangement joins TRBV27 to TRBJ2-7, with D possibly matching TRBD1 (6 bases). V gave up 3 bases and J gave up 1 base, with 10 bases separating them. This CDR3 region has 14 residues. CDR1 and CDR2 (germline): MNHEY, SMNVEV (reference sequence). CDR3 DNA sequence: TGTGCCAGCAGTTTGCAAGGGACATCCTACGAGCAGTACTTC. Translating gives CASSLQGTSYEQYF.

This clone was found a few times. This chain uses TRBV9 with TRBJ2-1; D unresolved. The V gene lost 0 bases and the J gene lost 8 bases, with 6 bases spanning the gap. From germline, CDR1 is SGDLS and CDR2 YYNGEE. This CDR3 region has 12 residues. The CDR3 region has the DNA TGTGCCAGCAGCGTAGACGGTGATGAGCAGTTCTTC. Residues: CASSVDGDEQFF.

CDR3 sequence (DNA): TGTGCCAGCAGTTACTCGGAAGGGCAGGGTAACGGGTTCTTC. As protein: CASSYSEGQGNGFF. The rearrangement links TRBV6-5 to TRBJ2-1; maybe TRBD1 (5 bases). CDR3 length: 14 amino acids. Germline assignment: CDR1 MNHEY and CDR2 SVGAGI. Deletions cut 0 bases from V and 15 bases from J, with 18 bases between.

J is TRBJ1-2 and V is TRBV30; D possibly corresponds to TRBD1 (6 bases). The V end was cut by 8 bases, the J end by 4 bases, with 14 bases between. The CDR3 sequence is 12 residues long. The germline CDR1 and CDR2 sequences are GTSNPN and SVGIG (reference sequence). Written as DNA, the CDR3 is TGTGCCACAGAACAGGGTTCCTATGGCTACACCTTC. This sequence encodes CATEQGSYGYTF.

The V gene is TRBV5-4, the J gene TRBJ2-5; D is unresolved. Trimming pared 0 bases from V and 4 bases from J, leaving 7 bases between. Germline-derived CDR1 and CDR2 are SGHNT and YYREEE (reference sequence). The CDR3 length is 13 residues. This CDR3 is CASSLAIGETQYF. The CDR3 nucleotides read TGTGCCAGCAGCTTGGCCATTGGAGAGACCCAGTACTTC. The complete variable domain, with remaining parts taken from reference TRBV5-4 and TRBJ2-5, reads ETGVTQSPTHLIKTRGQQVTLRCSSQSGHNTVSWYQQALGQGPQFIFQYYREEENGRGNFPPRFSGLQFPNYSSELNVNALELDDSALYLCASSLAIGETQYFGPGTRLLVL.

The chain joins TRBV7-9 to TRBJ2-7; 7 bases fit TRBD2. Losses at the gene ends were 2 bases for V and 2 bases for J; bases not matched to a gene: 6. Germline values: CDR1 SEHNR, CDR2 FQNEAQ (reference sequence). This CDR3 spans 15 amino acids. CDR3 amino acids: CASSLIAGPAYEQYF. In DNA form, the CDR3 reads TGTGCCAGCAGCTTAATAGCGGGTCCAGCCTACGAGCAGTACTTC.

CDR3 DNA sequence: TGTGCCAGCAGCGTCAATCCGGGACTAGGGGAGCCCCAAGAGACCCAGTACTTC. It codes for CASSVNPGLGEPQETQYF. This rearrangement joins TRBV9 to TRBJ2-5; 8 nucleotides agree with TRBD2. The CDR3 loop spans 18 amino acids. Germline V gene lookup returns CDR1 SGDLS and CDR2 YYNGEE. After removal of 2 bases from V and 1 base from J, the junction contained 13 bases not matched to a gene.

J is TRBJ2-5 and V is TRBV9; 7 positions match TRBD2. Germline V lookup: CDR1 SGDLS, CDR2 YYNGEE. The CDR3 has 15 amino acids. With 3 bases clipped from V and 5 bases from J, the junction kept 10 bases outside the gene matches. CDR3 protein: CASSETPSAGETQYF. The CDR3, as DNA: TGTGCCAGCAGCGAGACGCCCTCAGCGGGGGAGACCCAGTACTTC.

The chain employs TRBV6-5 and TRBJ2-7; 7 nucleotides align to TRBD2. Trimming at V came to 6 bases and at J to 0 bases, leaving 8 bases not matched to a gene. CDR1 and CDR2 from the germline V gene are MNHEY and SVGAGI. The CDR3 extends over 15 amino acids. This chain's CDR3 is CASSYTSAGSYEQYF. CDR3 in DNA: TGTGCCAGCAGCTATACTAGCGCAGGCTCCTACGAGCAGTACTTC.